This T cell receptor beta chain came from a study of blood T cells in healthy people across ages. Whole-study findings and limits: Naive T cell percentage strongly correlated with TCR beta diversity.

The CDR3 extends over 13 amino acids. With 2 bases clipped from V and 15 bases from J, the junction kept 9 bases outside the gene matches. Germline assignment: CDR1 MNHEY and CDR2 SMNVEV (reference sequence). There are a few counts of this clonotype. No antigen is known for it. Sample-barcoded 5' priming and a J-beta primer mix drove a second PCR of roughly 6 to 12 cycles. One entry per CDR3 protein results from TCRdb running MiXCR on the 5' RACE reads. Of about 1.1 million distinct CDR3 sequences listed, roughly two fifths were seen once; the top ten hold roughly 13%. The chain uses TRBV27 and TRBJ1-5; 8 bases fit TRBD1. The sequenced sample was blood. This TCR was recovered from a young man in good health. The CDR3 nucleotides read TGTGCCAGCAGTTTAAACGGACAGGGAACAAGGCATTTT. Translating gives CASSLNGQGTRHF.